The 12 T cell receptor beta chains below were found in one sample sequenced in a study of OX40 agonist ivuxolimab in advanced cancers. TCRdb keeps only in-frame clones here, not all; method: immunoSEQ multiplex PCR. This sample has roughly 40,000 clones; 80% to 90% occur once, and the top ten carry 4.7%. The sample consisted of CD4+ or CD8+ T cells sorted from blood, taken in a trial of the OX40 agonist ivuxolimab. The receptors were sampled from an adult with an advanced solid tumor such as melanoma, head and neck, liver or kidney cancer.

V and J are TRBV5-4 and TRBJ2-5; TRBD1 agrees at 7 bases. Germline CDR1 reads SGHNT; CDR2 reads YYREEE (reference sequence). There are 16 residues in the CDR3. Trimming removed 0 bases from V and 1 base from J; junction bases left unmatched: 6. CDR3 loop: CASSLVAWDSQETQYF. CDR3 nucleotide sequence: TGTGCCAGCAGCTTGGTTGCTTGGGACAGCCAAGAGACCCAGTACTTC. The full variable domain, in which reference TRBV5-4 and TRBJ2-5 provide the parts outside the CDR3, is ETGVTQSPTHLIKTRGQQVTLRCSSQSGHNTVSWYQQALGQGPQFIFQYYREEENGRGNFPPRFSGLQFPNYSSELNVNALELDDSALYLCASSLVAWDSQETQYFGPGTRLLVL.

This clone was detected a few times. The chain combines TRBV7-9 with TRBJ2-7; tentatively, D is TRBD2 (5 bases). V was clipped by 5 bases and J by 4 bases, with 9 bases between them. Germline V CDR1 and CDR2: SEHNR, FQNEAQ (reference sequence). CDR3 size: 12 residues. CDR3 loop: CASSEEDYEQYF. In DNA form, the CDR3 reads TGTGCCAGCAGCGAGGAGGATTACGAGCAGTACTTC.

This clone appeared a single time. The chain combines TRBV7-8 with TRBJ2-3, with TRBD2 matching 10 bases. Germline CDR1 reads SGHVS; CDR2 reads FQNEAQ. The length of the CDR3 is 14 residues. The V and J ends lost 8 bases and 1 base, in that order; junction bases with no gene match: 3. CDR3 bases: TGTGCCAGCCAAGCGGGGGGGCGCACAGATACGCAGTATTTT. Translated, it gives CASQAGGRTDTQYF.

The CDR3 nucleotides read TGTGCCAGCAGCCTCACGGAAGGGAGTAAAGCTTTCTTT. It translates to CASSLTEGSKAFF. V is TRBV7-9 and J is TRBJ1-1; D is ambiguous. The CDR3 spans 13 residues. V was trimmed by 5 bases and J by 9 bases, leaving 16 bases between them. CDR1 and CDR2 from the germline V gene are SEHNR and FQNEAQ (reference sequence).

The genes are TRBV11-1 and TRBJ1-3, with D unclear. The CDR3 is 13 residues long. With 6 bases removed from V and 4 bases from J, the gap between germline ends came to 10 bases. Germline V gene data show CDR1 as SGHAT and CDR2 as FQDESV (reference sequence). The CDR3 DNA reads TGTGCCAGCAGATTTTCAACAGGAAACACCATATATTTT. Protein sequence: CASRFSTGNTIYF.

The rearrangement joins TRBV2 to TRBJ2-1; 9 bases are a match to TRBD2. CDR3 size: 15 residues. Per the germline V gene, CDR1 is SNHLY and CDR2 is FYNNEI. Trimming cost V 7 bases and J 3 bases; bases outside gene matches: 7. This CDR3 reads CASNGLAGVYNEQFF. The CDR3 DNA reads TGTGCCAGCAACGGCTTAGCGGGAGTCTACAATGAGCAGTTCTTC.

This chain connects TRBV30 to TRBJ2-7; 7 nucleotides match TRBD2. The trim removed 3 bases at V and 2 bases at J, leaving 4 bases unmatched. The length of the CDR3 is 13 residues. Germline CDR1 GTSNPN, CDR2 SVGIG (reference sequence). CDR3 nucleotide sequence: TGTGCCTGGAGCCGTGGACTAGCCTACGAGCAGTACTTC. Translated: CAWSRGLAYEQYF.

J is TRBJ2-7 and V is TRBV15, with D perhaps given as TRBD1 or TRBD2 (5 bases each). CDR1 LNHNV and CDR2 YYDKDF come from the germline V gene (reference sequence). The V end was cut by 1 base, the J end by 0 bases, with 10 bases between. The CDR3 covers 15 residues. CDR3 DNA sequence: TGTGCCACCAGCAGAGGGGACGGGAACTCCTACGAGCAGTACTTC. It yields the protein CATSRGDGNSYEQYF. The whole variable domain, remainder taken from reference TRBV15 and TRBJ2-7, is DAMVIQNPRYQVTQFGKPVTLSCSQTLNHNVMYWYQQKSSQAPKLLFHYYDKDFNNEADTPDNFQSRRPNTSFCFLDIRSPGLGDTAMYLCATSRGDGNSYEQYFGPGTRLTVT.

The V call is TRBV2, the J call TRBJ2-7; possibly TRBD1 for D (5 bases). This CDR3 is built from 13 residues. V was cut by 8 bases and J by 0 bases, with 11 bases left in between. Germline loops: CDR1 SNHLY, CDR2 FYNNEI. The CDR3 region has the DNA TGTGCCAGCGCGCAGGGTCCCTCCTACGAGCAGTACTTC. Translated, it gives CASAQGPSYEQYF. The variable domain in full, completed from reference TRBV2 and TRBJ2-7, reads EPEVTQTPSHQVTQMGQEVILRCVPISNHLYFYWYRQILGQKVEFLVSFYNNEISEKSEIFDDQFSVERPDGSNFTLKIRSTKLEDSAMYFCASAQGPSYEQYFGPGTRLTVT.

In its sample, this clone was seen a few times. The chain is built from TRBV19 and TRBJ1-5; the match to TRBD1 covers 7 bases. The CDR3 covers 14 residues. CDR1 and CDR2 from the germline V gene are LNHDA and SQIVND (reference sequence). Trimming cost V 6 bases and J 5 bases; bases outside gene matches: 7. CDR3 region: CASRVQGSDQPQHF. Written as DNA, the CDR3 is TGTGCCAGTAGGGTACAGGGGTCCGATCAGCCCCAGCATTTT.

CDR3 region: CASSAGQYYGYTF. CDR3 in DNA: TGTGCCAGCAGTGCGGGACAGTACTATGGCTACACCTTC. This sequence joins TRBV6-1 and TRBJ1-2, with 7 bases identical to TRBD1. J lost 3 bases, V lost 4 bases, and 2 bases had no gene match. Looked up from germline, CDR1 is MNHNS and CDR2 is SASEGT. CDR3 length: 13 amino acids.

This rearrangement joins TRBV7-8 to TRBJ2-5; no definite D call. Trimming cost V 4 bases and J 2 bases, with 11 bases left between them. CDR1 SGHVS and CDR2 FQNEAQ come from the germline V gene. This CDR3 contains 14 residues. The CDR3 region has the DNA TGTGCCAGCAGCTCCGTCTGGGGTCAAGAGACCCAGTACTTC. It is translated as CASSSVWGQETQYF.